This T cell receptor beta chain was sequenced for a study of OX40 agonist ivuxolimab in advanced cancers. Looking at the study overall: The costimulatory receptor OX40 (CD134) was targeted by ivuxolimab, a fully human IgG2 agonistic monoclonal antibody. Intravenous ivuxolimab was administered to patients every 2 weeks at six dose levels: 0.01, 0.1, 0.3, 1.5, 3 and 10 mg/kg. Three dose-escalation patients achieved partial responses, one with hepatocellular carcinoma and two with cutaneous melanoma. Patients were allowed to have had prior anti-PD-1, anti-PD-L1 or anti-CTLA-4 therapy, and approximately 43% of the dose-escalation patients had previously received checkpoint inhibitors. Of the roughly 51 dose-escalation patients, hepatocellular carcinoma was present in some 19, melanoma in roughly 15, renal cell carcinoma in 9 and head and neck cancer in 9. The point of sequencing TCRbeta in the periphery was to test whether ivuxolimab changed TCR sequence diversity and drove clonal T-cell expansion. The paper describes the monotherapy dose-escalation part (N of about 50 patients) of the phase I trial of ivuxolimab. A male proportion of 70% to 90% and a mean age of about 60 years, ranging from roughly 23 to 79, were recorded for the dose-escalation cohort. Summary of the overall study and its limitations: Clonal expansion of both CD4+ and CD8+ blood T cells was observed from baseline to week 6 at doses 0.1 to 3.0 mg/kg. The antigen specificity of the peripheral T cells that underwent clonal expansion was not determined. After ivuxolimab, expanded clones were on average more numerous among CD8+ T cells than among CD4+ T cells. In the 0.1-3.0 mg/kg groups, partial responders had among the lowest normalized peripheral clonal expansion, particularly in CD8+ T cells. Low levels of normalized T-cell clonal expansion were also seen in some patients who did not respond.

Genomic DNA was isolated from the sorted cells so that the TCRbeta CDR3 region could be sequenced. The immunoSEQ Assay was used for sequencing of TCRbeta CDR3 regions. TCRdb provides this immuneACCESS table in a form limited to in-frame rearrangements. Some clones are lacking; in checked studies, under half of them reflect an unresolved V gene, and why the rest are absent is not known. The sample records about 45,000 clones, more than 75% of which are singletons. In total, the top ten clones hold about 13% of the sample. The trial excluded patients who had a history of autoimmune disease or were on systemic immunosuppression. Peripheral blood for TCR sequencing was collected from all dose cohorts at baseline, on cycle 4 day 1, and on cycle 7 day 1. Samples came from an open-label, multicenter, first-in-human phase I dose-escalation trial of ivuxolimab. Adults with locally advanced or metastatic head and neck squamous cell, hepatocellular, melanoma or renal cell carcinoma were enrolled in the trial. Before TCR sequencing, CD4+ T cells and CD8+ T cells from peripheral blood were sorted into separate populations.

From cysteine to phenylalanine, the CDR3 is 14 amino acids long. The sequence is cut down to CDR3 DNA, 42 bases in frame from base 1. V and J are trimmed by 0 bases and 3 bases, and the gene matches miss 1 base of the junction. CDR1 MNHEY and CDR2 SVGAGI were looked up in the germline V gene. Note on this clone: Its specific antigen is unknown. Base quality data are lacking; no much larger clone is found one base away.

Material: CD4+ or CD8+ T cells sorted from blood, obtained in a trial of the OX40 agonist ivuxolimab. The sequence was obtained from an adult with an advanced solid tumor such as melanoma, head and neck, liver or kidney cancer. This chain joins TRBV6-5 to TRBJ1-1; TRBD1 fits 7 bases in the junction. The bases read TGTGCCAGCAGTTACTCGACAGGGTACACTGAAGCTTTCTTT. Its amino acids are CASSYSTGYTEAFF.